The table lists the clone carrying this TCR beta chain with a few counts. No antigen is known for it. This entry is derived from a study of vaccination and CD4 T cells after COVID-19. This CDR3 has 13 residues. Trimming took 0 bases from V and 1 from J, leaving 3 bases between them. Germline assignment: CDR1 MNHEY and CDR2 SMNVEV (reference sequence). The Oncomine TCR Beta short-read assay generated sequence data from the DNA of cultured CD4+ T cells. TCRdb used MiXCR to reprocess the PCR reads, holding one entry per CDR3 protein. This sample has around 4,200 distinct CDR3 sequences, with about a third found just once. The treatment here: roughly nine-day PBMC culture with coronavirus spike peptide pools or control peptides (ViraFEST assay). Ahead of the COVID-19 pandemic (2011-2018), the CD4+ T cells of the unexposed donor were collected. Under the ViraFEST approach, antigen-specific T cells were expanded with peptide pools and TCRs subsequently sequenced.

The chain couples TRBV27 to TRBJ1-1; D gene ambiguous. This receptor was taken from a human donor in good health. Sequenced sample: CD4+ T cells from blood, cultured in vitro. This CDR3 is CASSLSPNTEAFF. The CDR3 DNA reads as TGTGCCAGCAGTTTATCCCCGAACACTGAAGCTTTCTTT.